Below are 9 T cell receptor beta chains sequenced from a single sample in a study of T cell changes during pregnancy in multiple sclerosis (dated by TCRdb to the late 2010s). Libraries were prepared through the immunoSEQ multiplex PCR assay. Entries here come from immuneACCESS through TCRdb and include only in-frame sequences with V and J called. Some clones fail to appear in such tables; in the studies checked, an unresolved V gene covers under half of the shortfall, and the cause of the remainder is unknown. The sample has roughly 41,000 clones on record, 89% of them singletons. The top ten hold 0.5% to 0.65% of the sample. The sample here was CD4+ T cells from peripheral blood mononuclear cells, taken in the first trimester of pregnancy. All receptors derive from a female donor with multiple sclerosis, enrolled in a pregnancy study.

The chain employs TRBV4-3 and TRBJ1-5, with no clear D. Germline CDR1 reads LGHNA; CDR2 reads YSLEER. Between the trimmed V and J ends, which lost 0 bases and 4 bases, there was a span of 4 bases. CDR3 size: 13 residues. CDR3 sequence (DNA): TGCGCCAGCAGCCAAGACAGTAATCAGCCCCAGCATTTT. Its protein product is CASSQDSNQPQHF.

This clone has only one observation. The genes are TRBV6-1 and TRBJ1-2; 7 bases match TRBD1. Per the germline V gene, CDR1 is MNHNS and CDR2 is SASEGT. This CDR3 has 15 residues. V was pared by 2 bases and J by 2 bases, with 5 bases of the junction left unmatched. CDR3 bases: TGTGCCAGCAGTGAAACACCGGGACAGAACTATGGCTACACCTTC. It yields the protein CASSETPGQNYGYTF.

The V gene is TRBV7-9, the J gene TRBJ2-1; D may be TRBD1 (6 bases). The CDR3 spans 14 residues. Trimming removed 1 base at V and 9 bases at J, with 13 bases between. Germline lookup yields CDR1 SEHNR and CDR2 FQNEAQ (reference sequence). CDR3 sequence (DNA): TGTGCCAGCAGCTTAGTAGGGGGAGTGAGTGAGCAGTTCTTC. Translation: CASSLVGGVSEQFF.

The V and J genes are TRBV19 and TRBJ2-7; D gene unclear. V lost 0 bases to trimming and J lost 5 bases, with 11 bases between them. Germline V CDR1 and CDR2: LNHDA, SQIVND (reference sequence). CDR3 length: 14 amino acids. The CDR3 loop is CASSIDGSLNEQYF. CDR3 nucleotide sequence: TGTGCCAGTAGTATAGACGGGTCCCTGAACGAGCAGTACTTC.

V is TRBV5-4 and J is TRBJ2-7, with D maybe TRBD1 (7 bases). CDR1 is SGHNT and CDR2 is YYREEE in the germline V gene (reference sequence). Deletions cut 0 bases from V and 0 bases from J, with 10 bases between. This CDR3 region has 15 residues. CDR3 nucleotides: TGTGCCAGCAGCTTGGGGCAGGGGGGCTCCTACGAGCAGTACTTC. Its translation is CASSLGQGGSYEQYF.

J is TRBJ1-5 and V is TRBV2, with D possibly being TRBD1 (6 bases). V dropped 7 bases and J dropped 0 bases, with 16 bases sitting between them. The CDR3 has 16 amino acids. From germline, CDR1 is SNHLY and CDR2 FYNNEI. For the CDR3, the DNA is TGTGCCAGCACGAGGGACACCGTATATAGCAATCAGCCCCAGCATTTT. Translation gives CASTRDTVYSNQPQHF. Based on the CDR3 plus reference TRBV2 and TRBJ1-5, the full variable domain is EPEVTQTPSHQVTQMGQEVILRCVPISNHLYFYWYRQILGQKVEFLVSFYNNEISEKSEIFDDQFSVERPDGSNFTLKIRSTKLEDSAMYFCASTRDTVYSNQPQHFGDGTRLSIL.

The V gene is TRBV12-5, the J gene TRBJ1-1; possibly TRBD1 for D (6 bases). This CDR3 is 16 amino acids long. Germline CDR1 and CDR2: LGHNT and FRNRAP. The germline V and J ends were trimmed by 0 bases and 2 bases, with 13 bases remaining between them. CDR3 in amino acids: CASGLVLGQLNTEAFF. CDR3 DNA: TGTGCTAGTGGTTTGGTACTGGGACAACTTAACACTGAAGCTTTCTTT.

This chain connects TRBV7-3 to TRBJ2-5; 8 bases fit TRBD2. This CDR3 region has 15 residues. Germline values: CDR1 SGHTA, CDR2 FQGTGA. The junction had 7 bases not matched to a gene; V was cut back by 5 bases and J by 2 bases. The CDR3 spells CASSQRAGGQETQYF. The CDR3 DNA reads TGTGCCAGCAGCCAAAGGGCGGGAGGTCAAGAGACCCAGTACTTC.

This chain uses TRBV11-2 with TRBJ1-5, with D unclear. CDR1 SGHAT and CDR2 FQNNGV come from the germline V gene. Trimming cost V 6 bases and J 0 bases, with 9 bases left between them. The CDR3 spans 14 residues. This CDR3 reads CASSIADSNQPQHF. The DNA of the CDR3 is TGTGCCAGCAGTATAGCGGATAGCAATCAGCCCCAGCATTTT.